This T cell receptor (beta chain) comes out of a study of CD8+CD57+ T cells in acquired aplastic anemia. Study-wide context: Sorted CD4+ and CD8+ cell DNA averaged 3.2 ug. Healthy-donor CD4+ cells averaged about 9.8 million reads.

As regards this clonotype: What it recognizes is unknown.

TCR beta VDJ and CDR3 were profiled, and genomic DNA was the template. TCRdb processed the reads anew with MiXCR; each CDR3 protein has one entry. The sample shows 40,000 or so distinct CDR3 sequences, roughly 77% of them seen only once. The trim removed 2 bases at V and 9 bases at J, leaving 5 bases unmatched. The CDR3 extends over 15 amino acids. Per germline, CDR1 MGHDK and CDR2 SYGVNS. Study observations and caveats: Almost 30 CD8+ CDR3 sequences occurred in both the patients and the controls. Patients showed no significant difference from controls in CD8+ Simpson's diversity.

Sequences were obtained from sorted CD4+, CD8+, or CD8+CD57+ T cells (not recorded which) from PBMCs. This TCR was sampled from a human donor in good health, serving as a control. The V and J genes are TRBV25-1 and TRBJ1-6; 9 bases align to TRBD1. In DNA, the CDR3 is TGTGCCAGCAGTGAAGGGACAGGGTTCAGTTCACCCCTCCACTTT. Residues: CASSEGTGFSSPLHF.